This entry is about one T cell receptor (beta chain). Its antigen remains unknown. The sample comes from a study of a mutant IDH1 vaccine in newly diagnosed glioma. Study-wide context: First vaccine doses came 4-6 weeks after radiotherapy alone, or with temozolomide cycles. The therapy given earlier, which was standard therapy, consisted of radiotherapy, temozolomide, or both, and most of the patients received both.

The time point is: week 5, during vaccination. The content of each vaccine dose was 300 ug of mutant IDH1 20-mer peptide, and topical imiquimod accompanied it. Astrocytomas found in donors were new, WHO grade 3 or 4, IDH1-mutant and ATRX-lost. Study conclusions and caveats: Altogether, approximately 93% of patients exhibited vaccine-induced immune responses.

Method: immunoSEQ multiplex PCR; TCRdb's copy keeps in-frame clones and lacks some. This sample has 49,000 or so clones; 78% occur once, and the top ten carry under 2%. This CDR3 is built from 20 residues. The chain carries TRBV1 and TRBJ2-7; no DNA check was done on the table's D call, TRBD2. TRBV1 is listed as a pseudogene. This specimen was PBMCs, taken from a glioma patient whose treatment included an IDH1 peptide vaccine. The TCR comes from a woman aged 40-49 years with glioma. CDR3 protein: CTSSQVSPGLGLAGFYEQYF. The CDR3 DNA reads as TGCACCAGCAGCCAAGTTTCGCCCGGCCTGGGACTAGCGGGGTTCTACGAGCAGTACTTC.